These 21 T cell receptor beta chains came from one sample sequenced in a study of vaccination and CD4 T cells after COVID-19. Antigens of these TCRs are unknown. The Oncomine TCR Beta short-read assay was applied to DNA of cultured CD4+ T cells. Someone extracted genomic DNA from cultured CD4+ T cells. TCRdb used MiXCR to reprocess the PCR reads, holding one entry per CDR3 protein. The sample contains under 10,000 distinct CDR3 sequences, roughly a third of which appear only once. Treatment in this sample: approximately 11-day PBMC culture with coronavirus spike peptide pools or control peptides (ViraFEST assay). Gathering of the CD4+ T cells, from the unexposed donor, took place before the COVID-19 pandemic (2011-2018). Sequenced input: CD4+ T cells from blood, cultured in vitro. The receptors originated from a human donor in good health.

This clonotype has just one count. This chain joins TRBV19 and TRBJ1-2; a weak D match, TRBD1 (5 bases). From germline, CDR1 is LNHDA and CDR2 SQIVND (reference sequence). Trimming took 6 bases from V and 7 from J, leaving 21 bases between them. The CDR3 runs to 15 residues. The CDR3, as DNA: TGTGCCAGTAGGTCCCGGGACGGCAGAAAGGGTGGCTACACCTTC. The encoded protein is CASRSRDGRKGGYTF.

The chain combines TRBV11-2 with TRBJ2-1; D may be TRBD2 (5 bases). Germline CDR1 reads SGHAT; CDR2 reads FQNNGV. The V and J ends lost 1 base and 6 bases respectively, with 16 bases between them. The CDR3 runs 16 residues. DNA of the CDR3: TGTGCCAGCAGCTTAGGGGGTACCTCTAGCCCCAATGAGCAGTTCTTC. Translation gives CASSLGGTSSPNEQFF.

The V gene is TRBV12-3 or TRBV12-4, the J gene TRBJ2-1, with 12 bases lining up with TRBD2. Trimming took 10 bases from V and 7 from J; bases not matched to a gene: 8. This CDR3 is 14 amino acids long. In nucleotides, the CDR3 is TGTGCCACCTCTAGCGGGAGGGTGAGGAATGAGCAGTTCTTC. This codes for CATSSGRVRNEQFF.

Comments on this clonotype: Mismatch with germline at one junction end may stem from a read error. This chain joins TRBV6-1 and TRBJ2-1, with a tentative D call TRBD1 (6 bases). CDR1 is MNHNS and CDR2 is SASEGT in the germline V gene. The CDR3 length is 14 residues. This CDR3 is CASSARTVGDERFF. The CDR3 nucleotides are TGTGCCAGCAGTGCCCGGACAGTTGGCGATGAGCGGTTCTTC.

This chain uses TRBV29-1 with TRBJ2-3; D remains ambiguous. The CDR3 is 13 amino acids. CDR1 and CDR2 (germline): SQVTM, ANQGSEA. Trimming removed 5 bases from V and 1 base from J, with 10 bases in between. The CDR3 here is CSVTVGGTDTQYF. CDR3 in DNA: TGCAGCGTTACTGTCGGTGGCACAGATACGCAGTATTTT.

The chain combines TRBV29-1 with TRBJ1-1; no clear D gene. The CDR3 has 11 amino acids. The V end was cut by 7 bases, the J end by 6 bases, with 12 bases between. Germline assignment: CDR1 SQVTM and CDR2 ANQGSEA. Written as DNA, the CDR3 is TGCAGCGGTCACAGAGGGCCTGAAGCTTTCTTT. Translated: CSGHRGPEAFF. Full variable domain (outside the CDR3, taken from reference TRBV29-1 and TRBJ1-1): SAVISQKPSRDICQRGTSLTIQCQVDSQVTMMFWYRQQPGQSLTLIATANQGSEATYESGFVIDKFPISRPNLTFSTLTVSNMSPEDSSIYLCSGHRGPEAFFGQGTRLTVV.

The V gene is TRBV28, the J gene TRBJ2-6, with 9 nucleotides matching TRBD1. V dropped 6 bases and J dropped 0; count of bases not matched to a gene: 6. CDR3 length: 17 residues. Germline V lookup: CDR1 MDHEN, CDR2 SYDVKM. CDR3 sequence (DNA): TGTGCCAGCAGGGGGACAGGGCCGACCTCTGGGGCCAACGTCCTGACTTTC. It is translated as CASRGTGPTSGANVLTF.

The chain couples TRBV29-1 to TRBJ1-1; D gene unclear. The CDR3 loop spans 14 amino acids. In germline, CDR1 is SQVTM, CDR2 ANQGSEA. Trimming cost V 6 bases and J 4 bases, with 18 bases left between them. The CDR3 DNA follows: TGCAGCGTGCTACGGGCGGGGTTGGGCACTGAAGCTTTCTTT. It encodes CSVLRAGLGTEAFF. Drawing the rest from reference TRBV29-1 and TRBJ1-1, the complete variable domain is SAVISQKPSRDICQRGTSLTIQCQVDSQVTMMFWYRQQPGQSLTLIATANQGSEATYESGFVIDKFPISRPNLTFSTLTVSNMSPEDSSIYLCSVLRAGLGTEAFFGQGTRLTVV.

V usage is TRBV19 and J usage is TRBJ1-2; D remains ambiguous. Trimming removed 3 bases from V and 4 bases from J, with 9 bases in between. Germline CDR1 and CDR2: LNHDA and SQIVND (reference sequence). The CDR3 extends over 13 amino acids. CDR3 in amino acids: CASSMLAVYGYTF. Written as DNA, the CDR3 is TGTGCCAGTAGTATGTTGGCAGTCTATGGCTACACCTTC. Supplemented by reference TRBV19 and TRBJ1-2, the full variable domain reads DGGITQSPKYLFRKEGQNVTLSCEQNLNHDAMYWYRQDPGQGLRLIYYSQIVNDFQKGDIAEGYSVSREKKESFPLTVTSAQKNPTAFYLCASSMLAVYGYTFGSGTRLTVV.

This clonotype has more than one count but fewer than ten. The chain carries TRBV7-9 and TRBJ1-1, with 7 bases identical to TRBD1. This CDR3 spans 14 amino acids. From germline, CDR1 is SEHNR and CDR2 FQNEAQ (reference sequence). Losses at the gene ends were 5 bases for V and 4 bases for J; bases not matched to a gene: 7. The CDR3 here is CASSQGGDGTEAFF. DNA for the CDR3: TGTGCCAGCAGCCAGGGGGGGGACGGCACTGAAGCTTTCTTT.

Sample share makes this clonotype medium-sized. The chain combines TRBV6-1 with TRBJ1-5; the match to TRBD1 covers 10 bases. Germline loops: CDR1 MNHNS, CDR2 SASEGT. The CDR3 is 16 residues long. V was pared by 6 bases and J by 3 bases, with 8 bases of the junction left unmatched. CDR3 DNA sequence: TGTGCCAGCAGACATCAGGACAGGGGGAACAATCAGCCCCAGCATTTT. Translated, it gives CASRHQDRGNNQPQHF.

In its sample, this clonotype is medium-sized. This sequence joins TRBV6-1 and TRBJ1-6, with D unresolved. CDR1 is MNHNS and CDR2 is SASEGT in the germline V gene. The V gene lost 5 bases and the J gene lost 7 bases, with 6 bases spanning the gap. This CDR3 comprises 12 residues. Here the CDR3 reads CASSTPNSPLHF. CDR3 nucleotide sequence: TGTGCCAGCAGTACCCCCAATTCACCCCTCCACTTT.

The chain carries TRBV28 and TRBJ1-5, with TRBD1 as a possible D gene (6 bases). Germline lookup yields CDR1 MDHEN and CDR2 SYDVKM. V was shortened by 7 bases and J by 3 bases, with 7 bases between the two germline ends. The CDR3 loop spans 12 amino acids. CDR3: CASNRDNQPQHF. CDR3 nucleotide sequence: TGTGCCAGCAACAGGGACAATCAGCCCCAGCATTTT.

The V gene is TRBV7-9, the J gene TRBJ2-5; TRBD2 might be the D (6 bases). The V and J ends lost 5 bases and 5 bases respectively, with 15 bases between them. CDR1 and CDR2 (germline): SEHNR, FQNEAQ (reference sequence). The CDR3 totals 14 residues. The CDR3: CASSPAREVETQYF. DNA for the CDR3: TGTGCCAGCAGCCCAGCGAGGGAGGTGGAGACCCAGTACTTC.

This clonotype was seen more than once but under ten times. The chain carries TRBV20-1 and TRBJ2-3; 16 bases agree with TRBD2. CDR3 length: 19 residues. Germline values: CDR1 DFQATT, CDR2 SNEGSKA (reference sequence). J was trimmed by 4 bases and V by 2 bases; bases with no gene match: 12. The CDR3 loop reads CSARSGPGLAGGLPDTQYF. Written as DNA, the CDR3 is TGCAGTGCTAGATCAGGGCCGGGACTAGCGGGAGGGCTTCCAGATACGCAGTATTTT.

The V call is TRBV6-4, the J call TRBJ2-4; D may be TRBD2 (6 bases). The CDR3 spans 12 residues. Germline V gives CDR1 MRHNA, CDR2 SNTAGT. V was pared by 8 bases and J by 7 bases, with 12 bases between. CDR3 DNA: TGTGCCAGCTACGGACGGGGGAACATTCAGTACTTC. Amino acids: CASYGRGNIQYF.

The rearrangement links TRBV19 to TRBJ2-5; no firm D call. The CDR3 is 15 residues long. With 3 bases removed from V and 2 bases from J, the gap between germline ends came to 13 bases. Germline V gives CDR1 LNHDA, CDR2 SQIVND (reference sequence). CDR3 coding DNA: TGTGCCAGTAGTATCTGGAAGGCAGGACAAGAGACCCAGTACTTC. This gives the protein CASSIWKAGQETQYF.

The gene calls are TRBV4-3 and TRBJ2-1; D ambiguous. Trimming removed 0 bases at V and 1 base at J, with 13 bases between. CDR1 is LGHNA, CDR2 YSLEER, per germline. The CDR3 contains 17 residues. For the CDR3, the DNA is TGCGCCAGCAGCCAAGAGGGCCCTCACGAATCCTACAATGAGCAGTTCTTC. This encodes CASSQEGPHESYNEQFF.

The chain links TRBV28 to TRBJ1-1, with D maybe TRBD1 (5 bases). The germline V and J ends were trimmed by 2 bases and 5 bases, with 12 bases remaining between them. The CDR3 runs 14 residues. Germline V gene data show CDR1 as MDHEN and CDR2 as SYDVKM. CDR3 in amino acids: CASSLVSGGTEAFF. The DNA of the CDR3 is TGTGCCAGCAGTTTAGTATCGGGGGGTACTGAAGCTTTCTTT.

V gene TRBV20-1 combines with J gene TRBJ2-7; the match to TRBD1 covers 10 bases. The CDR3 is 14 residues long. Trimming removed 3 bases from V and 5 bases from J; junction bases left unmatched: 7. Germline V gives CDR1 DFQATT, CDR2 SNEGSKA (reference sequence). DNA of the CDR3: TGCAGTGCTAGCCGGGACAGGGGACCCCACGAGCAGTACTTC. It codes for CSASRDRGPHEQYF.

A few counts support this clonotype. As DNA, the CDR3 is TGTGCCATCAGCCCTGGGCAGGGGAAGGACAATGAGCAGTTCTTC. It encodes CAISPGQGKDNEQFF. The chain recombines TRBV10-3 with TRBJ2-1; maybe TRBD1 (6 bases). V gave up 6 bases and J gave up 5 bases, with 17 bases separating them. Germline values: CDR1 ENHRY, CDR2 SYGVKD. The CDR3 contains 15 residues.